The 25 T cell receptor beta chains below were found in one sample sequenced in a study of T-cell reconstitution after alpha-beta-depleted transplantation in children. Findings and caveats of the study: At one year after transplant, newly produced T cells mostly accounted for T-cell counts and diversity.

Unique molecular identifiers featured in how the TCRbeta library was prepared. TCRdb itself ran the PCR reads through MiXCR, one entry per CDR3 protein. Among 330,000 or so distinct CDR3 sequences listed, almost 8% were seen once. Antigen specificity for these receptors is unknown. Sequencing was performed on peripheral blood, taken 360 days after TCRalphabeta/CD19-depleted stem cell transplant. Receptor source: a female patient between 2 and 10 years old who had a stem cell transplant for Fanconi anemia, so the T cells may come from the graft donor.

This clonotype was seen repeatedly, ten times or more. The gene calls are TRBV9 and TRBJ2-5; 7 bases fit TRBD2. Germline V gives CDR1 SGDLS, CDR2 YYNGEE. Unmatched junction bases numbered 7, after V lost 0 bases and J lost 5 bases. The CDR3 sequence is 15 residues long. CDR3 DNA: TGTGCCAGCAGCGTAGAACCGGGGGGAGGGGAGACCCAGTACTTC. Its protein product is CASSVEPGGGETQYF.

There are many counts of this clonotype. This chain connects TRBV5-1 to TRBJ1-2, with D possibly TRBD1 on 5 matching bases. This CDR3 has 17 residues. V lost 4 bases to trimming and J lost 2 bases, with 21 bases between them. Germline-derived CDR1 and CDR2 are SGHRS and YFSETQ. CDR3 sequence: CASSLRTPGRGNYGYTF. In nucleotides, the CDR3 is TGCGCCAGCAGCCTTCGGACCCCAGGGAGGGGAAACTATGGCTACACCTTC.

This clonotype showed up many times. The chain uses TRBV7-3 and TRBJ2-1; D gene uncertain. The V gene's germline CDR1 is SGHTA and CDR2 FQGTGA. V was clipped by 1 base and J by 8 bases, with 6 bases between them. This CDR3 has 12 residues. For the CDR3, the DNA is TGTGCCAGCAGCTTAAGCGAAGATGAGCAGTTCTTC. Translation: CASSLSEDEQFF.

This clonotype has at least ten counts. This chain joins TRBV7-8 and TRBJ2-7; D possibly matches TRBD1 or TRBD2 (6 bases each). This CDR3 region has 13 residues. Trimming took off 6 bases at V and 7 bases at J, with 16 bases between the two ends. Germline V CDR1 and CDR2: SGHVS, FQNEAQ. The chain's CDR3 is CASRPTGAGEQYV. In nucleotides, the CDR3 is TGTGCCAGCAGGCCGACGGGGGCGGGAGAGCAGTACGTC.

This clonotype occurred many times. The chain combines TRBV5-1 with TRBJ2-3, with D possibly TRBD2 on 6 matching bases. Germline V gene sequence: CDR1 SGHRS, CDR2 YFSETQ. The CDR3 has 15 amino acids. Between the trimmed V and J ends, which lost 3 bases and 8 bases, there was a span of 19 bases. CDR3 DNA: TGCGCCAGCAGCTCGACTAGAGCTGGTTCCAGTACGCAGTATTTT. Translation: CASSSTRAGSSTQYF.

This sequence joins TRBV4-1 and TRBJ2-7, with D tentatively TRBD1 (5 bases). CDR1 and CDR2 from the germline V gene are MGHRA and YSYEKL. Trimming left V 4 bases short and J 4 bases short, with 14 bases between. This CDR3 has 14 amino acids. The CDR3 reads CASSRTPLQYEQYF. CDR3 DNA: TGCGCCAGCAGCCGGACACCTTTACAATACGAGCAGTACTTC.

The chain uses TRBV2 and TRBJ2-3; 8 bases match TRBD2. This CDR3 is 16 amino acids long. V was clipped by 1 base and J by 1 base; unmatched bases: 4. From germline, CDR1 is SNHLY and CDR2 FYNNEI. This chain's CDR3 is CASSEGWRGGTDTQYF. CDR3 DNA sequence: TGTGCCAGCAGTGAAGGCTGGCGGGGGGGCACAGATACGCAGTATTTT.

This clonotype showed up just a few times. V usage is TRBV20-1 and J usage is TRBJ2-1, with TRBD2 matching over 15 bases. Germline CDR1 DFQATT, CDR2 SNEGSKA (reference sequence). J lost 1 base, V lost 0 bases, and 7 bases had no gene match. The CDR3 sequence is 19 residues long. CDR3: CSARDGTSGGSLSYNEQFF. Written as DNA, the CDR3 is TGCAGTGCTAGAGATGGGACTAGCGGGGGGTCCTTATCCTACAATGAGCAGTTCTTC.

The chain joins TRBV11-2 to TRBJ2-1; D possibly matches TRBD1 or TRBD2 (5 bases each). Trimming stripped 6 bases from V and 8 bases from J, with 20 bases between. The CDR3 totals 15 residues. Germline loops: CDR1 SGHAT, CDR2 FQNNGV. CDR3 residues: CASRSGPTIFDEQFF. For the CDR3, the DNA is TGTGCCAGCAGGTCGGGACCGACGATTTTCGATGAGCAGTTCTTC. Filled out from reference TRBV11-2 and TRBJ2-1, the complete variable domain reads EAGVAQSPRYKIIEKRQSVAFWCNPISGHATLYWYQQILGQGPKLLIQFQNNGVVDDSQLPKDRFSAERLKGVDSTLKIQPAKLEDSAVYLCASRSGPTIFDEQFFGPGTRLTVL.

This clonotype was seen repeatedly, ten times or more. The chain recombines TRBV29-1 with TRBJ2-1, with D tentatively TRBD1 (6 bases). Trimming cost V 8 bases and J 2 bases, with 10 bases left between them. Germline CDR1 and CDR2: SQVTM and ANQGSEA. This CDR3 has 12 amino acids. CDR3 DNA: TGCAGCTTCCGGACAGCCTACAATGAGCAGTTCTTC. It codes for CSFRTAYNEQFF.

This clonotype was seen ten or more times. V usage is TRBV5-1 and J usage is TRBJ2-3, with D tentatively TRBD1 or TRBD2 (6 bases each). This CDR3 is 15 amino acids long. The germline gives CDR1 SGHRS, CDR2 YFSETQ. V was shortened by 7 bases and J by 2 bases, with 17 bases between the two germline ends. CDR3 DNA sequence: TGCGCCAGCTCCAACGTACAGGGACTCACAGATACGCAGTATTTT. This translates into CASSNVQGLTDTQYF. Supplemented by reference TRBV5-1 and TRBJ2-3, the full variable domain reads KAGVTQTPRYLIKTRGQQVTLSCSPISGHRSVSWYQQTPGQGLQFLFEYFSETQRNKGNFPGRFSGRQFSNSRSEMNVSTLELGDSALYLCASSNVQGLTDTQYFGPGTRLTVL.

Notes on this clonotype: An end of the junction differs from the germline gene, which may be a read error. The J gene is TRBJ2-3, the V gene TRBV5-4; D gene ambiguous. Germline CDR1 SGHNT, CDR2 YYREEE (reference sequence). The CDR3 consists of 12 residues. CDR3 DNA: TGTGCCAGCAGCCTACGCACAGATACGCGGTATTTT. As protein: CASSLRTDTRYF.

Many counts were recorded for this clonotype. This rearrangement joins TRBV20-1 to TRBJ2-1, with 8 bases fitting TRBD1. CDR1 and CDR2 (germline): DFQATT, SNEGSKA (reference sequence). Trimming at V came to 4 bases and at J to 6 bases, leaving 17 bases not matched to a gene. This CDR3 region has 17 residues. The CDR3 loop is CSATPITGQGRGNEQFF. In nucleotides, the CDR3 is TGCAGTGCTACCCCAATAACTGGACAGGGAAGAGGCAATGAGCAGTTCTTC.

This clonotype was seen many times. The chain joins TRBV12-3 or TRBV12-4 to TRBJ1-1; tentatively, D is TRBD1 (5 bases). The CDR3 totals 17 residues. V gave up 1 base and J gave up 1 base, with 16 bases separating them. DNA for the CDR3: TGTGCCAGCAGTTTAGAGTTGGGGGGGGTCAAGAACACTGAAGCTTTCTTT. Translated: CASSLELGGVKNTEAFF.

This clonotype occurred many times. V is TRBV5-1 and J is TRBJ1-2, with a possible D match to TRBD1 (6 bases). V was clipped by 0 bases and J by 2 bases, with 11 bases between them. The CDR3 is made up of 15 amino acids. Germline V lookup: CDR1 SGHRS, CDR2 YFSETQ. Here the CDR3 reads CASSLAGGGNYGYTF. The CDR3 coding sequence is TGCGCCAGCAGCTTGGCCGGGGGCGGGAACTATGGCTACACCTTC.

This clonotype was counted many times. V gene TRBV12-3 or TRBV12-4 combines with J gene TRBJ2-7; 9 positions agree with TRBD1. Losses at the gene ends were 3 bases for V and 7 bases for J; bases not matched to a gene: 7. The CDR3 totals 14 residues. CDR3 sequence: CASSFWDRVDEQYF. The CDR3 DNA sequence: TGTGCCAGCAGTTTCTGGGACAGGGTAGATGAGCAGTACTTC.

This clonotype was seen many times. This chain joins TRBV27 and TRBJ1-2; maybe TRBD1 (6 bases). The germline CDR1 and CDR2 sequences are MNHEY and SMNVEV (reference sequence). V dropped 7 bases and J dropped 3 bases, with 9 bases sitting between them. CDR3 size: 12 residues. The CDR3 is CASMSGDYGYTF. In nucleotides, the CDR3 is TGTGCCAGCATGTCAGGGGACTATGGCTACACCTTC.

This clonotype was found many times. The chain employs TRBV9 and TRBJ2-1, with D hard to call. V was shortened by 3 bases and J by 0 bases, with 13 bases between the two germline ends. This CDR3 is 16 amino acids long. Germline-derived CDR1 and CDR2 are SGDLS and YYNGEE. This chain's CDR3 is CASSAVGYGSYNEQFF. CDR3 in DNA: TGTGCCAGCAGCGCAGTGGGGTATGGCTCCTACAATGAGCAGTTCTTC. Full variable domain (remainder filled in from reference TRBV9 and TRBJ2-1): DSGVTQTPKHLITATGQRVTLRCSPRSGDLSVYWYQQSLDQGLQFLIQYYNGEERAKGNILERFSAQQFPDLHSELNLSSLELGDSALYFCASSAVGYGSYNEQFFGPGTRLTVL.

V usage is TRBV7-3 and J usage is TRBJ2-3; TRBD1 matches 7 bases. The CDR3 runs to 14 residues. Looked up from germline, CDR1 is SGHTA and CDR2 is FQGTGA. V dropped 5 bases and J dropped 4; count of bases not matched to a gene: 6. The CDR3 coding sequence is TGTGCCAGCAGCCCAATGACAGGGTCAGATACGCAGTATTTT. Translating gives CASSPMTGSDTQYF.

This clonotype was observed a handful of times. V is TRBV20-1 and J is TRBJ2-7; maybe TRBD2 (6 bases). This CDR3 is 12 amino acids long. V was clipped by 6 bases and J by 3 bases, with 12 bases between them. Germline CDR1 DFQATT, CDR2 SNEGSKA (reference sequence). The CDR3 region has the DNA TGCAGTGCCCGGGACTCGCACTACGAGCAGTACTTC. Translation gives CSARDSHYEQYF.

There are many counts of this clonotype. This chain links TRBV29-1 with TRBJ2-2; D may match TRBD1 or TRBD2 (5 bases each). Germline assignment: CDR1 SQVTM and CDR2 ANQGSEA. Trimming stripped 5 bases from V and 8 bases from J, with 12 bases between. CDR3 size: 12 residues. As DNA, the CDR3 is TGCAGCGTTCCCTCGGGGACGGGGGAGCTGTTTTTT. Translated, it gives CSVPSGTGELFF.

V and J are TRBV25-1 and TRBJ2-5; D gene ambiguous. The CDR3 runs 14 residues. Germline loops: CDR1 MGHDK, CDR2 SYGVNS. Trimming left V 8 bases short and J 2 bases short, with 15 bases between. The DNA for the CDR3 is TGTGCCAGCGCCCCCTTTGGAAGACAAGAGACCCAGTACTTC. This codes for CASAPFGRQETQYF. Drawing the rest from reference TRBV25-1 and TRBJ2-5, the complete variable domain is EADIYQTPRYLVIGTGKKITLECSQTMGHDKMYWYQQDPGMELHLIHYSYGVNSTEKGDLSSESTVSRIRTEHFPLTLESARPSHTSQYLCASAPFGRQETQYFGPGTRLLVL.

This clonotype was counted ten times or more. The chain links TRBV11-2 to TRBJ2-7; D not certain. The CDR3 is made up of 14 amino acids. With 5 bases removed from V and 0 bases from J, the gap between germline ends came to 11 bases. Germline CDR1 reads SGHAT; CDR2 reads FQNNGV. The CDR3 region has the DNA TGTGCCAGCAGCCCGGCAGTTTTCTCCTACGAGCAGTACTTC. Translated, it gives CASSPAVFSYEQYF.

This clonotype was picked up many times. The rearrangement links TRBV12-3 or TRBV12-4 to TRBJ2-7; D gene uncertain. The CDR3 is 13 amino acids. V dropped 8 bases and J dropped 5 bases, with 16 bases sitting between them. The CDR3 DNA is TGTGCCAGCGATTCCGCCTCGCGGCACGAGCAGTACTTC. Translated, it gives CASDSASRHEQYF.

This clonotype was counted at least ten times. V is TRBV7-2 and J is TRBJ2-1; D may be TRBD1 (6 bases). The CDR3 runs to 13 residues. The V gene's germline CDR1 is SGHTA and CDR2 FQGNSA. Trimming cost V 3 bases and J 12 bases, with 15 bases left between them. The CDR3: CASSLRQAMGQFF. As DNA, the CDR3 is TGTGCCAGCAGCTTGAGACAGGCAATGGGGCAGTTCTTC. The whole variable domain, filled in from reference TRBV7-2 and TRBJ2-1, reads GAGVSQSPSNKVTEKGKDVELRCDPISGHTALYWYRQSLGQGLEFLIYFQGNSAPDKSGLPSDRFSAERTGGSVSTLTIQRTQQEDSAVYLCASSLRQAMGQFFGPGTRLTVL.